The 17 T cell receptor beta chains below were found in one sample sequenced in a study of blood T cell repertoires in COVID-19 (dated by TCRdb to 2020 to 2021). Library preparation employed the immunoSEQ multiplex PCR assay. Here the immuneACCESS table is served through TCRdb, limited to in-frame sequences with V and J called. Missing clones are a known gap in these copies; in checked studies unresolved V genes cover under half, and the rest lacks a known reason. The sample contains roughly 250,000 clones, 75% to 90% of them found a single time. The top ten constitute 4% to 4.5% of the sample. Source material: PBMCs or T cells enriched from blood (not recorded which). Source of these receptors: a woman aged 30 to 39 who had recovered from COVID-19.

The chain employs TRBV2 and TRBJ1-1, with D tentatively TRBD1 (5 bases). The ends were cut back, 7 bases at V and 0 bases at J, with 15 bases in the middle. The CDR3 covers 15 residues. Germline CDR1 SNHLY, CDR2 FYNNEI. CDR3 DNA: TGTGCCAGCACACTCCGGGGGAGTCTGAACACTGAAGCTTTCTTT. Its translation is CASTLRGSLNTEAFF.

J is TRBJ1-2 and V is TRBV27; D remains ambiguous. This CDR3 region has 15 residues. V shed 3 bases and J shed 2 bases, with 13 bases lying between them. Germline-derived CDR1 and CDR2 are MNHEY and SMNVEV (reference sequence). Here the CDR3 DNA reads TGTGCCAGCAGTTTCTTCCCCTCCGAGAACTATGGCTACACCTTC. Translation: CASSFFPSENYGYTF.

This sequence joins TRBV28 and TRBJ2-2; D possibly corresponds to TRBD1 (6 bases). The CDR3 contains 15 residues. The V gene's germline CDR1 is MDHEN and CDR2 SYDVKM. V was cut by 2 bases and J by 2 bases, with 9 bases left in between. The CDR3 DNA sequence: TGTGCCAGCAGTTTAGGGGGCGCAAACACCGGGGAGCTGTTTTTT. Translation gives CASSLGGANTGELFF.

V usage is TRBV6-4 and J usage is TRBJ1-1; no firm D call. The CDR3 runs 15 residues. CDR1 and CDR2 from the germline V gene are MRHNA and SNTAGT. Trimming shortened V by 3 bases and J by 1 base, and 12 bases separated the two germline ends. CDR3 sequence (DNA): TGTGCCAGCAGTGAATCTACAGACCCGAACACTGAAGCTTTCTTT. This gives the protein CASSESTDPNTEAFF.

The chain carries TRBV18 and TRBJ2-2; weak D call: TRBD2 (6 bases). This CDR3 has 16 residues. Trimming took 5 bases from V and 6 from J, leaving 19 bases between them. The germline CDR1 and CDR2 sequences are KGHSH and LQKENI. The CDR3 loop reads CASSEKTRWAAGELFF. The CDR3 DNA is TGTGCCAGCTCAGAAAAGACTAGGTGGGCCGCCGGGGAGCTGTTTTTT.

The V gene is TRBV9, the J gene TRBJ2-1; 12 bases match TRBD2. The CDR3 runs to 15 residues. Germline CDR1 SGDLS, CDR2 YYNGEE. The V and J ends lost 4 bases and 10 bases, in that order; junction bases with no gene match: 9. CDR3 region: CASSPSGLAGGEQFF. CDR3 DNA: TGTGCCAGCAGCCCGTCGGGACTAGCGGGTGGGGAGCAGTTCTTC.

This sequence joins TRBV5-1 and TRBJ1-2, with TRBD1 as a possible D gene (5 bases). This CDR3 is built from 13 residues. V was trimmed by 4 bases and J by 3 bases, leaving 10 bases between them. CDR1 and CDR2 from the germline V gene are SGHRS and YFSETQ. CDR3 loop: CASSRGEYYGYTF. The DNA for the CDR3 is TGCGCCAGCAGCCGGGGGGAGTACTATGGCTACACCTTC.

The chain uses TRBV5-1 and TRBJ2-1, with TRBD1 matching 8 bases. The CDR3 is 15 amino acids. V shed 4 bases and J 3 bases; nucleotides not matched to a gene: 6. CDR1 and CDR2 from the germline V gene are SGHRS and YFSETQ. DNA for the CDR3: TGCGCCAGCAGCAGGGGACAGGCTCACTACAATGAGCAGTTCTTC. The encoded protein is CASSRGQAHYNEQFF.

A few counts support this clone. The chain carries TRBV5-4 and TRBJ1-2, with D perhaps TRBD1 (5 bases). V shed 0 bases and J shed 2 bases, with 5 bases lying between them. The length of the CDR3 is 13 residues. Looked up from germline, CDR1 is SGHNT and CDR2 is YYREEE (reference sequence). The CDR3 spells CASSLDRNYGYTF. CDR3 DNA sequence: TGTGCCAGCAGCTTGGACAGGAACTATGGCTACACCTTC. Using reference TRBV5-4 and TRBJ1-2 for the parts outside the CDR3, the full variable domain is ETGVTQSPTHLIKTRGQQVTLRCSSQSGHNTVSWYQQALGQGPQFIFQYYREEENGRGNFPPRFSGLQFPNYSSELNVNALELDDSALYLCASSLDRNYGYTFGSGTRLTVV.

This clone came up once. The chain combines TRBV3-1 (or the pseudogene TRBV3-2) with TRBJ1-4; tentatively, D is TRBD1 (5 bases). The V end lost 0 bases, the J end lost 10 bases, and 18 bases lay between the germline ends. This CDR3 is built from 16 residues. In germline, CDR1 is LGHDT, CDR2 YNNKEL (reference sequence). CDR3 region: CASSQDDGAFRLKLFF. Here the CDR3 DNA reads TGTGCCAGCAGCCAAGATGATGGGGCTTTTCGACTAAAACTGTTTTTT.

The chain links TRBV5-1 to TRBJ2-1, with TRBD2 identical over 7 bases. The V gene end was trimmed by 0 bases and the J gene end by 5 bases; junction bases not matched to a gene: 2. Germline CDR1 SGHRS, CDR2 YFSETQ. The CDR3 contains 14 residues. CDR3 nucleotide sequence: TGCGCCAGCAGCTTGGTAGCGGGCCACAATGAGCAGTTCTTC. Its protein is CASSLVAGHNEQFF.

The V call is TRBV6-5, the J call TRBJ1-2; 11 bases line up with TRBD1. CDR3 length: 16 amino acids. With V trimmed by 2 bases and J by 7 bases, 9 bases remained unmatched. Looked up from germline, CDR1 is MNHEY and CDR2 is SVGAGI. CDR3 region: CASSYQGTGGVFGYTF. DNA of the CDR3: TGTGCCAGCAGTTACCAAGGGACAGGGGGTGTGTTTGGCTACACCTTC.

This rearrangement joins TRBV25-1 to TRBJ1-1, with D possibly TRBD1 on 6 matching bases. The germline V and J ends were trimmed by 7 bases and 5 bases, with 26 bases remaining between them. The V gene's germline CDR1 is MGHDK and CDR2 SYGVNS. This CDR3 is built from 17 residues. CDR3 protein: CASTPTIGTRGGTEAFF. DNA for the CDR3: TGTGCCAGCACACCGACGATAGGGACAAGAGGAGGAACTGAAGCTTTCTTT. The whole variable domain, filled in from reference TRBV25-1 and TRBJ1-1, reads EADIYQTPRYLVIGTGKKITLECSQTMGHDKMYWYQQDPGMELHLIHYSYGVNSTEKGDLSSESTVSRIRTEHFPLTLESARPSHTSQYLCASTPTIGTRGGTEAFFGQGTRLTVV.

This sequence joins TRBV18 and TRBJ2-1; D is unresolved. Between the trimmed V and J ends, which lost 3 bases and 8 bases, there was a span of 8 bases. The length of the CDR3 is 12 residues. Germline V gene sequence: CDR1 KGHSH, CDR2 LQKENI. DNA for the CDR3: TGTGCCAGCTCACCGGCAGTTGATGAGCAGTTCTTC. It is translated as CASSPAVDEQFF.

This clone was found once. This chain uses TRBV19 with TRBJ1-3, with TRBD1 matching 7 bases. The V segment lost 7 bases and the J segment 15 bases; nucleotides outside the gene matches: 9. CDR3 size: 11 residues. Germline CDR1 LNHDA, CDR2 SQIVND (reference sequence). The CDR3 sequence is CASTQGTDEYF. The CDR3 DNA reads TGTGCCAGTACCCAGGGGACAGACGAATATTTT.

This clone has more than one count but fewer than ten. The rearrangement joins TRBV4-1 to TRBJ2-7; a weak D match, TRBD1 (5 bases). CDR1 is MGHRA, CDR2 YSYEKL, per germline. The V end lost 0 bases, the J end lost 3 bases, and 6 bases lay between the germline ends. The CDR3 consists of 13 residues. The CDR3 spells CASSQDQGYEQYF. The CDR3, as DNA: TGCGCCAGCAGCCAAGACCAGGGCTACGAGCAGTACTTC.

This clone was seen just once. V gene TRBV11-2 combines with J gene TRBJ2-1, with a weak D call TRBD1 (5 bases). The CDR3 length is 16 residues. Germline values: CDR1 SGHAT, CDR2 FQNNGV. The V and J ends lost 2 bases and 6 bases respectively, with 17 bases between them. CDR3 sequence reads: CASSLHQGQIRNEQFF. The CDR3 DNA reads as TGTGCCAGCAGCTTACATCAGGGTCAGATACGCAATGAGCAGTTCTTC.